Listed below are T cell receptor beta chains from one sample, sequenced in a study of neurological immune-mediated disorders. TCRdb fed the 5' RACE reads into MiXCR, producing one record per CDR3 protein. The table shows 66,000 or so distinct CDR3 sequences, with 4.5% occurring only once. The specimen sequenced was PBMCs. The source of these receptors is a man under 40 with multiple sclerosis. Each CDR3 is given with its conserved first and last residue. D genes are given only for firm matches. Size is stated for part of the rows, as once, few or many counts, or as a class when the clone is expanded.

size	J	V	D	CDR3	DNA
many	TRBJ1-1	TRBV5-6	-	CASSFNRNTEAFF	TGTGCCAGCAGTTTCAACAGAAACACTGAAGCTTTCTTT
few	TRBJ2-5	TRBV20-1	-	CSWARGIQETQYF	TGCAGCTGGGCCAGGGGTATTCAAGAGACCCAGTACTTC
many	TRBJ2-7	TRBV27	-	CASRGVSYEQYF	TGTGCCAGCCGAGGGGTGTCCTACGAGCAGTACTTC
few	TRBJ2-2	TRBV12-5	TRBD1	CASGLVAQVTLLRQGANTGELFF	TGTGCTAGTGGTTTGGTAGCCCAAGTTACCCTCTTAAGACAGGGAGCGAACACCGGGGAGCTGTTTTTT
few	TRBJ2-3	TRBV7-9	-	CATTGRISTDTQYF	TGTGCCACGACCGGCCGGATAAGCACAGATACGCAGTATTTT
many	TRBJ2-5	TRBV25-1	-	CASGRSAQETQYF	TGTGCCAGCGGAAGGAGCGCCCAAGAGACCCAGTACTTC
-	TRBJ1-4	TRBV10-3	-	CAISVSRLKEKLFF	TGTGCCATCAGTGTATCCAGGCTGAAAGAAAAACTGTTTTTT
many	TRBJ1-2	TRBV6-6	TRBD1	CASSHPPGQGTGANYGYTF	TGTGCCAGCAGCCACCCCCCGGGACAGGGGACGGGAGCTAACTATGGCTACACCTTC
few	TRBJ1-2	TRBV20-1	-	CSARSETYGYTF	TGCAGTGCTAGAAGTGAGACGTATGGCTACACCTTC
few	TRBJ1-1	TRBV4-1	-	CASSHVRGLDTEAFF	TGCGCCAGCAGCCACGTGAGGGGTTTGGACACTGAAGCTTTCTTT
few	TRBJ2-3	TRBV5-1	-	CASSFSPPADTQYF	TGCGCCAGCAGCTTTTCCCCGCCGGCAGATACGCAGTATTTT
-	TRBJ1-1	TRBV2	-	CASIYAPARGAFF	TGTGCCAGCATCTATGCTCCGGCGAGGGGAGCTTTCTTT
many	TRBJ1-5	TRBV12-3/TRBV12-4	TRBD1	CASTVGQGNQPQHF	TGTGCCAGCACCGTGGGACAGGGGAATCAGCCCCAGCATTTT
few	TRBJ1-1	TRBV5-5	-	CASSLWQGNTEAFF	TGTGCCAGCAGCTTGTGGCAGGGGAACACTGAAGCTTTCTTT
many	TRBJ2-1	TRBV12-3/TRBV12-4	TRBD1	CASSEGTGAYNEQFF	TGTGCCAGCAGTGAAGGGACAGGGGCCTACAATGAGCAGTTCTTC
many	TRBJ1-1	TRBV29-1	-	CSVEVAGFGTEAFF	TGCAGCGTTGAAGTAGCAGGGTTCGGCACTGAAGCTTTCTTT
many	TRBJ1-1	TRBV7-3	-	CASSSQPWGTEAFF	TGTGCCAGCAGCTCTCAGCCGTGGGGCACTGAAGCTTTCTTT
many	TRBJ1-1	TRBV7-8	-	CASSLGAGVNTEAFF	TGTGCCAGCAGCTTAGGAGCGGGGGTGAACACTGAAGCTTTCTTT
many	TRBJ2-7	TRBV7-9	-	CASSPRDTYEQYF	TGTGCCAGCAGCCCCCGGGACACCTACGAGCAGTACTTC
many	TRBJ2-3	TRBV5-1	-	CASSFRQFGTDTQYF	TGCGCCAGCAGCTTCAGACAGTTTGGAACAGATACGCAGTATTTT
-	TRBJ2-7	TRBV27	TRBD1	CASSEETGAGYEQYF	TGTGCCAGCAGTGAAGAGACAGGGGCTGGATACGAGCAGTACTTC
-	TRBJ2-3	TRBV20-1	-	CSARPTSTTQYF	TGCAGTGCTAGACCCACTTCTACTACGCAGTATTTT
-	TRBJ1-4	TRBV6-5	-	CASRTGQRNEKLFF	TGTGCCAGCAGGACAGGACAACGTAATGAAAAACTGTTTTTT
many	TRBJ1-2	TRBV27	TRBD1	CASRPWDSGYGYTF	TGTGCCAGCAGACCGTGGGACAGCGGCTATGGCTACACCTTC
-	TRBJ1-2	TRBV2	-	CASSAFLAGVYGYTF	TGTGCCAGCAGTGCCTTCCTCGCTGGAGTCTATGGCTACACCTTC
many	TRBJ2-1	TRBV20-1	-	CSARDSDGGPAHHNEQFF	TGCAGTGCTAGAGATTCGGACGGAGGACCTGCACACCACAATGAGCAGTTCTTC
many	TRBJ1-1	TRBV2	-	CANQQDLNTEAFF	TGTGCCAACCAGCAGGATTTGAACACTGAAGCTTTCTTT
many	TRBJ1-1	TRBV5-1	TRBD1	CASSRQGSGTEAFF	TGCGCCAGCAGCCGACAGGGAAGTGGGACTGAAGCTTTCTTT
many	TRBJ2-3	TRBV11-2	TRBD2	CASSLEAGGPGAQYF	TGTGCCAGCAGCTTAGAGGCGGGGGGGCCCGGAGCGCAGTATTTT
many	TRBJ1-1	TRBV29-1	-	CSAGWEAFF	TGCAGCGCAGGGTGGGAAGCTTTCTTT
many	TRBJ1-1	TRBV3-1	-	CASSQDPPQIMNTEAFF	TGTGCCAGCAGCCAAGATCCCCCACAGATCATGAACACTGAAGCTTTCTTT
many	TRBJ1-5	TRBV20-1	-	CSAQSAQLDLHSNQPQHF	TGCAGTGCTCAGTCGGCCCAGTTAGACCTTCATAGCAATCAGCCCCAGCATTTT
many	TRBJ2-2	TRBV7-7	-	CASSLEANTGELFF	TGTGCCAGCAGCTTAGAAGCGAACACCGGGGAGCTGTTTTTT
few	TRBJ1-1	TRBV29-1	-	CSVSTATEAFF	TGCAGCGTGAGTACGGCCACTGAAGCTTTCTTT
few	TRBJ1-1	TRBV5-1	-	CASSFNAGGTEAFF	TGCGCCAGCAGCTTCAATGCGGGGGGCACTGAAGCTTTCTTT
many	TRBJ1-1	TRBV10-3	-	CAIGGPAEAFF	TGTGCCATCGGGGGACCGGCTGAAGCTTTCTTT
many	TRBJ2-7	TRBV12-3/TRBV12-4	-	CASSAARGQYF	TGTGCCAGCAGCGCGGCCAGGGGGCAGTACTTC
many	TRBJ1-2	TRBV6-5	TRBD1	CASRDRVNYGYTF	TGTGCCTCCCGGGACAGGGTTAACTATGGCTACACCTTC
many	TRBJ2-5	TRBV24-1	-	CATSEPYQETQYF	TGTGCCACCAGTGAGCCGTACCAAGAGACCCAGTACTTC
many	TRBJ1-2	TRBV6-2/TRBV6-3	TRBD1	CASRRQGRGYTF	TGTGCCAGCAGGCGACAGGGCCGTGGCTACACCTTC
medium-sized	TRBJ1-5	TRBV2	TRBD1	CASSASPGGLQPQNF	TGTGCCAGCAGTGCTTCTCCAGGGGGATTACAGCCCCAGAATTTT
many	TRBJ2-3	TRBV10-1	-	CASRRTDTDTQYF	TGCGCCAGCAGAAGGACAGACACAGATACGCAGTATTTT
many	TRBJ1-2	TRBV7-9	-	CASSLARGGYGYTF	TGTGCCAGCAGCTTAGCGAGGGGGGGCTACGGCTACACCTTC
many	TRBJ1-5	TRBV21-1	-	CAGDRPNQPQHF	TGTGCCGGAGACAGGCCCAATCAGCCCCAGCATTTT
medium-sized	TRBJ2-1	TRBV5-1	-	CASSGTAIYNEQFF	TGCGCCAGCAGCGGGACGGCGATTTACAATGAGCAGTTCTTC